The rows below give T cell receptor beta chains drawn from one sample of a study of T cells in Graves' hyperthyroidism and ophthalmopathy. TCRdb re-called the multiplex PCR reads with MiXCR, one entry per CDR3 protein. The profile covers over 700,000 distinct CDR3 sequences, with more than 30% appearing a single time and more than 7% taken by the ten largest. The sequencing sample was made of blood. All receptors come from a man aged 18 to 30 with Graves' hyperthyroidism. CDR3s include the opening cysteine and the closing phenylalanine or tryptophan. D genes are given only for firm matches. Size tells how often a clone was seen (once, few, many) or the class of an expanded clone, and some rows leave it out.

v_call	j_call	d_call	clone_size	cdr3_aa	cdr3_nt
TRBV9	TRBJ1-1	NA	NA	CASSVVPTNTEAFF	TGTGCCAGCAGCGTAGTGCCGACGAACACTGAAGCTTTCTTT
TRBV11-2	TRBJ2-5	NA	NA	CASSLDVGSLQETQYF	TGTGCCAGCAGCTTAGATGTCGGTAGCCTCCAAGAGACCCAGTACTTC
TRBV10-3	TRBJ1-5	NA	NA	CASSLRATSNQPQHF	TGTGCCAGCAGTTTAAGGGCCACTAGCAATCAGCCCCAGCATTTT
TRBV5-1	TRBJ1-1	NA	few	CASSPDRIAEAFF	TGCGCCAGCAGCCCTGACAGGATTGCTGAAGCTTTCTTT
TRBV15	TRBJ2-5	NA	NA	CATSTKGSGQQETQYF	TGTGCCACCAGCACTAAGGGTTCGGGACAACAAGAGACCCAGTACTTC
TRBV20-1	TRBJ2-7	NA	NA	CSARALAGTTYEQYF	TGCAGTGCTAGAGCATTGGCGGGAACGACCTACGAGCAGTACTTC
TRBV4-1	TRBJ1-2	NA	NA	CASSQAEWTVGLVYTF	TGCGCCAGCAGCCAAGCCGAATGGACAGTTGGATTGGTCTACACCTTC
TRBV9	TRBJ1-6	NA	many	CASSPSGRSSYNSPLHF	TGTGCCAGCAGCCCTTCGGGCAGGAGCTCCTATAATTCACCCCTCCACTTT
TRBV19	TRBJ1-1	TRBD1	NA	CADGQANTEAFF	TGTGCTGACGGACAGGCGAACACTGAAGCTTTCTTT
TRBV12-3/TRBV12-4	TRBJ1-5	TRBD1	few	CASRNGQAGDQPQHF	TGTGCCAGCCGCAATGGACAGGCCGGGGATCAGCCCCAGCATTTT
TRBV10-3	TRBJ2-5	TRBD2	NA	CASMGVGGKETQYF	TGTGCCAGCATGGGAGTCGGGGGGAAAGAGACCCAGTACTTC
TRBV7-9	TRBJ1-1	NA	few	CASSLASGARMNTEAFF	TGTGCCAGCAGCTTAGCCTCAGGGGCCCGTATGAACACTGAAGCTTTCTTT
TRBV5-1	TRBJ2-7	TRBD1	few	CASSEGQPLAEQYF	TGCGCCAGCAGCGAGGGACAGCCCTTGGCCGAGCAGTACTTC
TRBV29-1	TRBJ1-1	NA	many	CSVEGAGTEAFF	TGCAGCGTTGAAGGGGCCGGCACTGAAGCTTTCTTT
TRBV5-5	TRBJ2-2	NA	NA	CASSSQESGELFF	TGTGCCAGCAGCTCACAGGAGAGCGGGGAGCTGTTTTTT
TRBV4-1	TRBJ1-1	NA	NA	CASSHEGDTEAFF	TGCGCCAGCAGCCACGAGGGGGACACTGAAGCTTTCTTT
TRBV12-3/TRBV12-4	TRBJ2-7	TRBD1	few	CASSSEDRVLYF	TGTGCCAGCAGTTCTGAGGACAGGGTGTTGTACTTC
TRBV7-6	TRBJ2-7	NA	few	CASSLATGYSYEQYF	TGTGCCAGCAGCTTAGCCACCGGGTACTCCTACGAGCAGTACTTC
TRBV4-3	TRBJ2-5	NA	NA	CACSQDIAGLRETQYF	TGCGCCTGCAGCCAAGATATCGCGGGTCTAAGGGAGACCCAGTACTTC
TRBV7-2	TRBJ1-5	NA	few	CASSPSGAKNQPQHF	TGTGCCAGCTCACCATCAGGGGCGAAGAATCAGCCCCAGCATTTT
TRBV7-2	TRBJ1-2	NA	NA	CASSFNPYGSYGYTF	TGTGCCAGCAGCTTCAACCCGTATGGGAGCTATGGCTACACCTTC
TRBV2	TRBJ1-2	TRBD1	NA	CASSEGAGTGDYGYTF	TGTGCCAGCAGTGAAGGAGCCGGGACAGGGGACTATGGCTACACCTTC
TRBV11-2	TRBJ2-7	NA	few	CASSLQNAYEQYF	TGTGCCAGCAGCTTACAAAACGCCTACGAGCAGTACTTC
TRBV20-1	TRBJ2-5	TRBD2	many	CSARLAGGWGETQYF	TGCAGTGCTAGACTAGCGGGAGGCTGGGGAGAGACCCAGTACTTC
TRBV12-3/TRBV12-4	TRBJ2-7	NA	NA	CATSEGLSYEQYF	TGTGCCACCTCCGAGGGCCTCTCCTACGAGCAGTACTTC
TRBV10-3	TRBJ1-5	NA	many	CAISVGEGHSNQPQHF	TGTGCCATCAGTGTGGGGGAGGGTCATAGCAATCAGCCCCAGCATTTT
TRBV12-3/TRBV12-4	TRBJ1-2	NA	few	CASSPLLFGYGYTF	TGTGCCAGCAGTCCTTTACTATTTGGCTATGGCTACACCTTC
TRBV7-9	TRBJ1-2	TRBD1	many	CASSPLDRNGYTF	TGTGCCAGCAGCCCATTGGACAGGAATGGCTACACCTTC
TRBV29-1	TRBJ1-2	TRBD1	NA	CSVGQGSVGYTF	TGCAGCGTGGGACAGGGGTCGGTCGGCTACACCTTC
TRBV24-1	TRBJ1-5	NA	NA	CATSARKDTNQPQHF	TGTGCCACCAGTGCTAGAAAGGACACAAATCAGCCCCAGCATTTT
TRBV6-5	TRBJ2-7	NA	NA	CASSYQRKQYF	TGTGCCAGCAGTTATCAGCGAAAGCAGTACTTC
TRBV20-1	TRBJ2-5	TRBD2	few	CSARDASSGVGETQYF	TGCAGTGCTAGAGATGCCTCTAGCGGGGTTGGGGAGACCCAGTACTTC
TRBV7-9	TRBJ1-1	TRBD1	few	CASNGQGVEAFF	TGTGCCAGCAACGGACAGGGGGTTGAAGCTTTCTTT
TRBV19	TRBJ2-7	NA	few	CASSKGLLPRGDEQYF	TGTGCCAGTAGTAAGGGACTTCTACCAAGGGGGGACGAGCAGTACTTC
TRBV11-2	TRBJ1-2	NA	few	CASSLGTEELFYGYTF	TGTGCCAGCAGCCTCGGCACAGAAGAGCTTTTCTATGGCTACACCTTC
TRBV29-1	TRBJ2-7	NA	NA	CSYQGYEQYF	TGCAGCTACCAAGGCTACGAGCAGTACTTC
TRBV2	TRBJ1-5	TRBD1	once	CASSRRQGVRPQHF	TGTGCCAGCAGCCGAAGACAGGGTGTAAGGCCCCAGCATTTT
TRBV5-1	TRBJ1-3	TRBD1	NA	CASSVPRTGEGNTIYF	TGCGCCAGCAGCGTTCCGCGGACAGGGGAAGGAAACACCATATATTTT
TRBV10-3	TRBJ2-2	NA	NA	CVAATDDLNTRELFF	TGTGTCGCCGCTACGGACGATTTGAACACCCGGGAGCTGTTTTTT
TRBV20-1	TRBJ1-6	NA	many	CSARVVDSRAPLHF	TGCAGTGCTAGAGTTGTCGACTCCCGGGCACCCCTCCACTTT
TRBV5-1	TRBJ2-5	NA	once	CASSRAREEAQYF	TGCGCCAGCAGCCGAGCGCGGGAAGAGGCCCAGTACTTC
TRBV7-9	TRBJ2-7	NA	NA	CASSSGARDSYEQYF	TGTGCCAGCAGCTCTGGGGCGCGGGACTCCTACGAGCAGTACTTC
TRBV29-1	TRBJ1-2	TRBD1	few	CSARTGADGYTF	TGCAGCGCCCGTACAGGGGCGGATGGCTACACCTTC
TRBV5-8	TRBJ1-4	NA	few	CASSLIAEQNEKLFF	TGTGCCAGCAGCTTGATAGCCGAACAGAATGAAAAACTGTTTTTT
TRBV7-8	TRBJ2-5	TRBD2	many	CASSLGGTSGQETQYF	TGTGCCAGCAGCTTAGGTGGGACTAGCGGCCAAGAGACCCAGTACTTC
TRBV5-6	TRBJ1-2	TRBD1	few	CASSLKGGERSFGYTF	TGTGCCAGCAGCTTGAAAGGGGGCGAAAGGTCCTTTGGCTACACCTTC
TRBV7-9	TRBJ2-7	TRBD2	NA	CASSQTASGTYEQYF	TGTGCCAGCAGTCAGACGGCTAGCGGGACCTACGAGCAGTACTTC
TRBV5-1	TRBJ1-4	NA	NA	CASSLGEGTEKLFF	TGCGCCAGCAGCTTGGGGGAAGGAACTGAAAAACTGTTTTTT
TRBV2	TRBJ1-5	TRBD1	many	CASSEEGARQPQHF	TGTGCCAGCAGTGAAGAGGGGGCTAGACAGCCCCAGCATTTT
TRBV7-8	TRBJ2-5	TRBD2	NA	CASSTLAGGQGALETQYF	TGTGCCAGCAGCACCTTAGCGGGGGGACAAGGAGCGTTGGAGACCCAGTACTTC
TRBV7-9	TRBJ1-4	NA	NA	CASSRSGRRNEKLFF	TGTGCCAGCAGCCGTTCGGGACGGAGGAATGAAAAACTGTTTTTT
TRBV5-4	TRBJ1-6	NA	NA	CATEQGFGSPLHF	TGTGCCACCGAACAGGGCTTCGGTTCACCCCTCCACTTT